The clone carrying this TCR beta chain was observed a few times. What it recognizes is unknown. The J segment lost 3 bases and the V segment lost 6 bases, leaving 7 bases of the junction unmatched. The CDR3 is 16 residues long. The germline V gene encodes CDR1 MNHEY and CDR2 SMNVEV (reference sequence). TCRdb ran MiXCR on the 5' RACE reads and lists one entry per CDR3 protein. The sample lists approximately 610,000 distinct CDR3 sequences; approximately 16% were seen once. These data are taken from a study of T cells after yellow fever vaccination. General study findings and limits: Peaking faster, on day 5 versus 15, the secondary response was nonetheless weaker.

This receptor was taken from a man aged 18 to 30 who received the YFV17D yellow fever vaccine. The material was PBMCs, obtained less than 6 days after the first yellow fever vaccination. The chain employs TRBV27 and TRBJ1-6; 8 bases map to TRBD1. For the CDR3, the DNA is TGTGCCAGCAGCCGAGTGACAGGGGACTATAATTCACCCCTCCACTTT. Protein sequence: CASSRVTGDYNSPLHF.